The 27 T cell receptor beta chains listed next were all sequenced from one sample in a study of response to subunit inactivated influenza vaccine. In TCRdb, the RT-PCR reads were re-called with MiXCR into one record per CDR3 protein. In the table there are more than 600,000 distinct CDR3 sequences, about a fifth of which are singletons. The material sequenced was PBMCs from blood, taken more than 4 days after vaccination. Receptor source: a man aged 50 or older who received an inactivated influenza vaccine.

In its sample, this clonotype was seen a few times. The chain uses TRBV29-1 and TRBJ1-1, with D uncertain. V lost 6 bases and J lost 1, with 15 bases in between. Germline values: CDR1 SQVTM, CDR2 ANQGSEA. The CDR3 spans 14 residues. As DNA, the CDR3 is TGCAGCGTCCCACCAATGGACGGGAACACTGAAGCTTTCTTT. Translation gives CSVPPMDGNTEAFF. The full variable domain, completed using reference TRBV29-1 and TRBJ1-1, is SAVISQKPSRDICQRGTSLTIQCQVDSQVTMMFWYRQQPGQSLTLIATANQGSEATYESGFVIDKFPISRPNLTFSTLTVSNMSPEDSSIYLCSVPPMDGNTEAFFGQGTRLTVV.

V is TRBV24-1 and J is TRBJ1-5; 9 nucleotides match TRBD1. The CDR3 runs 17 residues. With V trimmed by 4 bases and J by 10 bases, 16 bases remained unmatched. Germline assignment: CDR1 KGHDR and CDR2 SFDVKD. The CDR3 region is CATSDTRTGEFEGPQHF. As DNA, the CDR3 is TGTGCCACCAGTGACACCCGGACAGGGGAATTTGAAGGCCCCCAGCATTTT.

This sequence joins TRBV6-5 and TRBJ1-2; D gene ambiguous. The CDR3 is 15 residues long. Trimming took 0 bases from V and 1 from J, leaving 9 bases between them. Germline V CDR1 and CDR2: MNHEY, SVGAGI. The CDR3 sequence: CASSYSRNSNYGYTF. The CDR3 DNA reads TGTGCCAGCAGTTACTCGAGGAATAGTAACTATGGCTACACCTTC.

This clonotype was observed a few times. V usage is TRBV29-1 and J usage is TRBJ1-2, with TRBD1 matching over 8 bases. CDR1 is SQVTM and CDR2 is ANQGSEA in the germline V gene. With 7 bases clipped from V and 5 bases from J, the junction kept 12 bases outside the gene matches. CDR3 size: 14 residues. The CDR3 coding sequence is TGCAGCGCTTTGACGGCAGGGGGCGGTTATGGCTACACCTTC. This codes for CSALTAGGGYGYTF.

This chain links TRBV28 with TRBJ2-7; TRBD2 might be the D (7 bases). The CDR3 has 14 amino acids. Between the trimmed V and J ends, which lost 4 bases and 2 bases, there was a span of 12 bases. Germline V gene lookup returns CDR1 MDHEN and CDR2 SYDVKM. The CDR3 DNA sequence: TGTGCCAGCAGTTCTCCCGGGGGGCCCTACGAGCAGTACTTC. It specifies CASSSPGGPYEQYF.

CDR3 nucleotides: TGTGCCAGCAGTTTAGGGGGAGGGCAAGGCAATCAGCCCCAGCATTTT. Protein product: CASSLGGGQGNQPQHF. The J gene is TRBJ1-5, the V gene TRBV12-3 or TRBV12-4; the D is unclear. CDR3 size: 16 residues. Between the trimmed V and J ends, which lost 1 base and 2 bases, there was a span of 12 bases.

This clonotype was found a few times. The V and J genes are TRBV7-9 and TRBJ2-5; 13 nucleotides agree with TRBD2. Germline CDR1 SEHNR, CDR2 FQNEAQ (reference sequence). The CDR3 spans 16 residues. Losses at the gene ends were 5 bases for V and 0 bases for J; bases not matched to a gene: 3. Here the CDR3 reads CASSHGLAGDQETQYF. DNA for the CDR3: TGTGCCAGCAGCCACGGACTAGCGGGGGACCAAGAGACCCAGTACTTC.

This clonotype was seen a few times. The V gene is TRBV7-2, the J gene TRBJ2-1, with TRBD1 as a possible D gene (5 bases). V was trimmed by 1 base and J by 1 base, leaving 14 bases between them. The CDR3 spans 17 residues. From germline, CDR1 is SGHTA and CDR2 FQGNSA. This CDR3 is CASSLVIQAASYNEQFF. Here the CDR3 DNA reads TGTGCCAGCAGCTTAGTCATACAGGCCGCTTCCTACAATGAGCAGTTCTTC. Complete variable domain (other parts from reference TRBV7-2 and TRBJ2-1): GAGVSQSPSNKVTEKGKDVELRCDPISGHTALYWYRQSLGQGLEFLIYFQGNSAPDKSGLPSDRFSAERTGGSVSTLTIQRTQQEDSAVYLCASSLVIQAASYNEQFFGPGTRLTVL.

The table lists this clonotype with a few counts. The J gene is TRBJ2-3, the V gene TRBV4-3; D is ambiguous. This CDR3 contains 16 residues. The V gene lost 0 bases and the J gene lost 2 bases, with 12 bases spanning the gap. Germline V CDR1 and CDR2: LGHNA, YSLEER. The CDR3 spells CASSQDPAAFTDTQYF. CDR3 sequence (DNA): TGCGCCAGCAGCCAAGATCCTGCAGCCTTCACAGATACGCAGTATTTT.

The J gene is TRBJ2-5, the V gene TRBV6-5; tentative D call: TRBD2 (6 bases). The V gene's germline CDR1 is MNHEY and CDR2 SVGAGI. Trimming cost V 2 bases and J 3 bases, with 10 bases left between them. The CDR3 runs 14 residues. The chain's CDR3 is CASSYAGREETQYF. CDR3 in DNA: TGTGCCAGCAGTTACGCGGGAAGGGAAGAGACCCAGTACTTC.

The V and J genes are TRBV12-3 or TRBV12-4 and TRBJ1-1, with D unresolved. The germline V and J ends were trimmed by 3 bases and 5 bases, with 16 bases remaining between them. This CDR3 region has 15 residues. DNA for the CDR3: TGTGCCAGCAGTTTTTTGGTCAAGGGAGGGACTGAAGCTTTCTTT. The encoded protein is CASSFLVKGGTEAFF.

The rearrangement joins TRBV5-1 to TRBJ2-1, with D possibly being TRBD1 (6 bases). V lost 4 bases and J 5 bases, leaving 16 bases between the germline ends. This CDR3 spans 15 amino acids. The germline V gene encodes CDR1 SGHRS and CDR2 YFSETQ. CDR3 region: CASSPVITGNNEQFF. As DNA, the CDR3 is TGCGCCAGCAGCCCGGTAATTACAGGGAACAATGAGCAGTTCTTC.

This clonotype has a handful of counts. This chain links TRBV6-5 with TRBJ1-1; D gene ambiguous. This CDR3 spans 18 amino acids. Between the trimmed V and J ends, which lost 0 bases and 0 bases, there was a span of 17 bases. CDR1 and CDR2 from the germline V gene are MNHEY and SVGAGI. CDR3: CASSYSNYFDGLNTEAFF. CDR3 nucleotides: TGTGCCAGCAGTTACTCGAATTATTTTGACGGTCTGAACACTGAAGCTTTCTTT.

The rearrangement uses TRBV6-5 and TRBJ2-4, with D possibly matching TRBD2 (6 bases). The germline V and J ends were trimmed by 2 bases and 0 bases, with 17 bases remaining between them. CDR3 length: 18 residues. Germline CDR1 is MNHEY and CDR2 is SVGAGI. CDR3 nucleotide sequence: TGTGCCAGCAGTTACGCGGCGGGGCCGAGCGGAGCCAAAAACATTCAGTACTTC. Its protein product is CASSYAAGPSGAKNIQYF.

This clonotype was observed at least ten times. The V call is TRBV29-1, the J call TRBJ2-1, with D hard to call. CDR1 SQVTM and CDR2 ANQGSEA come from the germline V gene. V was clipped by 3 bases and J by 3 bases, with 9 bases between them. This CDR3 contains 13 residues. The CDR3 is CSVEGIIYNEQFF. The CDR3 region has the DNA TGCAGCGTTGAGGGAATTATCTACAATGAGCAGTTCTTC.

This clonotype was counted a few times. The CDR3 here is CASAESSYNEQFF. In DNA form, the CDR3 reads TGTGCCAGCGCGGAGAGCTCCTACAATGAGCAGTTCTTC. The genes are TRBV6-1 and TRBJ2-1, with D unclear. The CDR3 has 13 residues. Trimming left V 8 bases short and J 0 bases short, with 8 bases between. From germline, CDR1 is MNHNS and CDR2 SASEGT.

The chain links TRBV30 to TRBJ2-7, with D perhaps matching TRBD1 or TRBD2 (5 bases each). CDR1 is GTSNPN, CDR2 SVGIG, per germline (reference sequence). The CDR3 covers 14 residues. The V gene lost 0 bases and the J gene lost 2 bases, with 11 bases spanning the gap. CDR3: CAWSVGGPAYEQYF. As DNA, the CDR3 is TGTGCCTGGAGTGTTGGGGGACCAGCCTACGAGCAGTACTTC.

This clonotype has ten or more counts. The gene calls are TRBV7-2 and TRBJ2-7; D is perhaps TRBD1 (5 bases). The CDR3 covers 15 residues. Germline V gene sequence: CDR1 SGHTA, CDR2 FQGNSA. Trimming removed 1 base at V and 2 bases at J, with 12 bases between. The DNA for the CDR3 is TGTGCCAGCAGCTTAGGGAGCAGGGTTCCCTACGAGCAGTACTTC. As protein: CASSLGSRVPYEQYF.

This clonotype has more than one count but fewer than ten. J is TRBJ1-2 and V is TRBV12-3 or TRBV12-4, with a possible D match to TRBD1 (5 bases). Trimming pared 2 bases from V and 4 bases from J, leaving 17 bases between. The CDR3 extends over 16 amino acids. The CDR3 DNA sequence: TGTGCCAGCAGTTTATTAGTGGGGGGGATCGGCTATGGCTACACCTTC. Amino acid sequence: CASSLLVGGIGYGYTF.

In its sample, this clonotype was seen a few times. V usage is TRBV20-1 and J usage is TRBJ2-4; 9 nucleotides match TRBD1. This CDR3 region has 14 residues. V was clipped by 5 bases and J by 2 bases; unmatched bases: 4. Germline CDR1 reads DFQATT; CDR2 reads SNEGSKA (reference sequence). CDR3 in DNA: TGCAGTGCTGGGACAGGGAAATCCAAAAACATTCAGTACTTC. As protein: CSAGTGKSKNIQYF.

This clonotype was counted between two and nine times. DNA for the CDR3: TGTGCCAGCAGCCAAGATTGGAGCAGGGGCAATGAGCAGTTCTTC. It is translated as CASSQDWSRGNEQFF. J is TRBJ2-1 and V is TRBV4-2; D may be TRBD1 (6 bases). Germline lookup yields CDR1 LGHNA and CDR2 YNFKEQ. This CDR3 has 15 amino acids. V was shortened by 0 bases and J by 6 bases, with 12 bases between the two germline ends.

This clonotype appeared a few times. The chain is built from TRBV20-1 and TRBJ1-6; D possibly corresponds to TRBD1 (5 bases). The V and J ends lost 4 bases and 5 bases respectively, with 12 bases between them. CDR1 is DFQATT, CDR2 SNEGSKA, per germline (reference sequence). The CDR3 has 14 residues. CDR3 nucleotides: TGCAGTGCTATTCGGGACCGTGATAATTCACCCCTCCACTTT. This sequence encodes CSAIRDRDNSPLHF.

CDR3: CASSLRTSGTGEDTQYF. In DNA form, the CDR3 reads TGTGCCAGCAGCCTTCGGACTAGCGGGACAGGGGAAGATACGCAGTATTTT. The chain employs TRBV4-2 and TRBJ2-3, with 12 bases lining up with TRBD2. The CDR3 has 17 amino acids. J was trimmed by 5 bases and V by 4 bases; bases with no gene match: 10. Germline V lookup: CDR1 LGHNA, CDR2 YNFKEQ.

The gene calls are TRBV7-2 and TRBJ2-1, with 7 bases that match TRBD1. Germline V lookup: CDR1 SGHTA, CDR2 FQGNSA. V gave up 5 bases and J gave up 0 bases; unmatched junction bases: 7. The CDR3 is 16 amino acids. The CDR3 sequence: CASSIWTGGSYNEQFF. CDR3 DNA sequence: TGTGCCAGCAGCATATGGACAGGAGGCTCCTACAATGAGCAGTTCTTC.

Of note for this clonotype: At one boundary the junction diverges from the germline segment, which might be a read error. V gene TRBV6-5 combines with J gene TRBJ1-2; TRBD1 aligns across 8 bases. The germline CDR1 and CDR2 sequences are MNHEY and SVGAGI. The CDR3 contains 15 residues. CDR3 residues: CASNYGTGFNYGYTF. CDR3 sequence (DNA): TGTGCCAGCAATTACGGGACAGGATTTAACTATGGCTACACCTTC.

In DNA, the CDR3 is TGCAGTGCCCCTCGTCCCGGTGCCACCTACGAGCAGTACTTC. Amino acid sequence: CSAPRPGATYEQYF. The chain joins TRBV20-1 to TRBJ2-7; no firm D call. CDR1 DFQATT and CDR2 SNEGSKA come from the germline V gene (reference sequence). The CDR3 contains 14 residues. V lost 6 bases to trimming and J lost 2 bases, with 17 bases between them.

This clonotype was observed a handful of times. V and J are TRBV27 and TRBJ1-6; possible D gene TRBD1, 5 bases. The length of the CDR3 is 16 residues. The germline CDR1 and CDR2 sequences are MNHEY and SMNVEV (reference sequence). Trimming cost V 5 bases and J 10 bases, with 21 bases left between them. The CDR3 reads CASSPLFGGDQSPLHF. CDR3 bases: TGTGCCAGCAGTCCCCTTTTCGGGGGGGACCAATCACCCCTCCACTTT.